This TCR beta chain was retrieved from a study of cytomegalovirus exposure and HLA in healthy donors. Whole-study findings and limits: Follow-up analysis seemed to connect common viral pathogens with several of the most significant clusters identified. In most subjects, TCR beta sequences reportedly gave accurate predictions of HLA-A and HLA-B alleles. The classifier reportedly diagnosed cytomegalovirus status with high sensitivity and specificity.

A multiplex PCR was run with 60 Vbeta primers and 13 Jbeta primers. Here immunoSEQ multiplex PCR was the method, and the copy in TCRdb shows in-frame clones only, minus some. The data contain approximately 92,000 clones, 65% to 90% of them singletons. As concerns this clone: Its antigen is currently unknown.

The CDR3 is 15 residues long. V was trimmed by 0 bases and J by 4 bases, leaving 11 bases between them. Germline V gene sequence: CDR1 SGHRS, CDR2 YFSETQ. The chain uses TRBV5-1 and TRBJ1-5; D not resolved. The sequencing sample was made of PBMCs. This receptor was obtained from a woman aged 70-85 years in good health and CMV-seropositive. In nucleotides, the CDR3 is TGCGCCAGCAGCTTGGGAGAACTAAGTAATCAGCCCCAGCATTTT. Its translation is CASSLGELSNQPQHF.